The clone carrying this TCR beta chain came up many times. Its antigen is currently unknown. The germline V and J ends were trimmed by 5 bases and 6 bases, with 8 bases remaining between them. Germline CDR1 and CDR2: SGHTS and YDEGEE. This CDR3 spans 11 amino acids. This sample was included in a study of cytomegalovirus exposure and HLA in healthy donors. Study-level points and caveats: A later analysis found most CMV-associated TCR beta chains apparently HLA-restricted. What was likely a sequencing artifact was a cluster of highly shared sequence variants. Whilst most TCR sequences proved rare, a subset of public TCRs occurred across many donors.

With 60 Vbeta and 13 Jbeta primers, the PCR was carried out. Using immunoSEQ multiplex PCR, the repertoire was profiled, and TCRdb retains in-frame clones only, with some absent. The profile shows around 55,000 clones, 65% to 80% of them singletons. This chain connects TRBV5-8 to TRBJ1-2; D remains ambiguous. This clonotype was obtained from a man in his forties or fifties in good health and CMV-seropositive. Sequencing was done on a sample of PBMCs. CDR3 coding DNA: TGTGCCAGCAGAGAGGGTCATGGCTACACCTTC. This gives the protein CASREGHGYTF.